Listed below are T cell receptor beta chains from one sample, sequenced in a study of post-analysis software for immune sequencing data. TCRdb called the PCR reads again in MiXCR, with one record for every CDR3 protein. In the table there are approximately 730,000 distinct CDR3 sequences, 25% to 30% of which are singletons. Sequencing was performed on blood. These receptors were collected from a girl aged 5-17 years with multiple sclerosis. CDR3s leave out the opening cysteine and the closing phenylalanine or tryptophan.

V,CDR3
TRBV20-1,SARDPAVRIQY
TRBV7-2,ASSPGMGGKETQY
TRBV20-1,SARDTTGRIYNTQY
TRBV19,ASSIRGTRGYGYT
TRBV20-1,SVRGRDRQF
TRBV2,ASSDGSGRSSGANVLT
TRBV4-2,ASSQPSGGAQAQY
TRBV7-9,ASSPGQRLGLAKNIQY
TRBV20-1,SARGGQRNQPQH
TRBV5-1,ASSGGDRDSPLH
TRBV10-2,ASSEPGLRSTDTQY
TRBV6-1,ASRGDGELYGYT
TRBV5-1,ASSLSGTMNTEAF
TRBV28,ASSTIQGYNEQF
TRBV29-1,SVASFPVETQY
TRBV7-9,ASSTRPGQYYEQY
TRBV7-2,ASSSAGSYNEQF
TRBV7-2,ASRLAGGPNERY
TRBV4-3,ASSQGKTITHAYEQY
TRBV5-6,ASSPNLGQGFHEQY
TRBV7-9,ASGHQGPREQF
TRBV9,ASSPRASGRIYEQY
TRBV20-1,SAREMASRGKLF
TRBV9,ASSPRASGLTDTQY
TRBV9,ASSASGVPYEQY
TRBV7-9,ASSDRDRDLSGANVLT
TRBV12-3/TRBV12-4,ASSRSGVAYNEQF
TRBV15,ATSSLREGTGEQF
TRBV7-9,ASSPERGPQETQY
TRBV7-2,ASSFRGQLSSYNEQF
TRBV29-1,SVRRDNSYNEQF
TRBV2,ASSTMGTNYGYT
TRBV20-1,SASSSLAGAYEQY
TRBV28,ASSSDRNGYT
TRBV29-1,SVVQSPRETQY
TRBV6-6,ASSYSGRKRETQY
TRBV4-1,ASSQGWDNLETQY
TRBV20-1,SASRQTSLGTYNSPLH
TRBV5-1,ASSPRASTDTQY
TRBV6-5,ASSYLGGGSPTYEQY
TRBV2,ASKGDRASYYEQF
TRBV7-7,ASSYPGRKETQY
TRBV20-1,SASRPRGWETQY
TRBV15,ATSRDNGYEQY
TRBV2,ASSNVPGQELAKNIQY
TRBV27,ASSLMAGPIQYQETQY
TRBV3-1,ASSQGQDGYEQY
TRBV7-2,ASSPWKGARETQY
TRBV29-1,SVPAMNTEAF
TRBV20-1,SAVAGQETQY
TRBV20-1,SAPLRGGPYEQY
TRBV6-1,ASREETDYGYT
TRBV10-3,AISEGLAGETQY
TRBV29-1,SAEGRGKESSYEQY
TRBV9,ASSVATTTTHEQY
TRBV4-3,ASSQDAGLYGYT
TRBV3-1,ASSPLPGQGTDWNEQF
TRBV5-1,ASSGGGFSYNEQF
TRBV5-6,ASSSTGRQGGYGYT